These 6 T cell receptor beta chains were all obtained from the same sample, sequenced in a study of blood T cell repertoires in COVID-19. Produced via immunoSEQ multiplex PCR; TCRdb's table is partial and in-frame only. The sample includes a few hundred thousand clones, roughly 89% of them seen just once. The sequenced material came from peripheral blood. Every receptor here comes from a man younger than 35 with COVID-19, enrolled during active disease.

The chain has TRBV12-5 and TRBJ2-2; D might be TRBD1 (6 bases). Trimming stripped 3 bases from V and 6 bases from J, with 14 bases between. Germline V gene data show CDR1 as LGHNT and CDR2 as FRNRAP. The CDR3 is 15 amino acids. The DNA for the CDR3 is TGTGCTAGTGGTTTAGAGGGGACACTGGCCGGGGAGCTGTTTTTT. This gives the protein CASGLEGTLAGELFF.

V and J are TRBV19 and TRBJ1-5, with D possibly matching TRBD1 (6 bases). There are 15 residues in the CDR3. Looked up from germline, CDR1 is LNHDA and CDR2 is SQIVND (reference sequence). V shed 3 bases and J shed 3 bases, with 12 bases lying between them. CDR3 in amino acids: CASSILGAPNQPQHF. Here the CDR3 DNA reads TGTGCCAGTAGTATTTTGGGGGCACCCAATCAGCCCCAGCATTTT.

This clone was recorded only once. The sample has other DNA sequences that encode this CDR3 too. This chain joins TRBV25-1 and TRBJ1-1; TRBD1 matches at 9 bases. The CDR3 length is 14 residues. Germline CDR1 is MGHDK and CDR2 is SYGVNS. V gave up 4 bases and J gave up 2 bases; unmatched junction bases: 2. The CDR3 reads CASSGGQGNTEAFF. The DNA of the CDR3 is TGTGCCAGCAGTGGGGGACAGGGTAACACTGAAGCTTTCTTT.

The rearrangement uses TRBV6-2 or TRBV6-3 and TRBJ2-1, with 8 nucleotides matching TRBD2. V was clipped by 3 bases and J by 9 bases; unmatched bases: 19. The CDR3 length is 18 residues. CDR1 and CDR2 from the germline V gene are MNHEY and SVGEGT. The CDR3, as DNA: TGTGCCAGCAGTTATTTATCGAGCGGGGGCTGGTTCTCCATTGAGCAGTTCTTC. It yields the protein CASSYLSSGGWFSIEQFF.

DNA of the CDR3: TGTGCCAGCAGCTTAGCATCGGTTGGCAGGGGGTACGAGCAGTACTTC. Protein sequence: CASSLASVGRGYEQYF. The rearrangement uses TRBV13 and TRBJ2-7, with 7 bases that match TRBD1. This CDR3 has 16 amino acids. After removal of 1 base from V and 4 bases from J, the junction contained 10 bases not matched to a gene. The germline gives CDR1 PRHDT, CDR2 FYEKMQ (reference sequence).

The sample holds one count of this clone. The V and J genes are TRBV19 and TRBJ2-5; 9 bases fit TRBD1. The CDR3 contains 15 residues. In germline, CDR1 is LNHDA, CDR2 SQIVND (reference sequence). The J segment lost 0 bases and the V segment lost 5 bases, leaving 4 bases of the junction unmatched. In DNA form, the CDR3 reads TGTGCCAGTAGTTTGGGACAGGGATACCAAGAGACCCAGTACTTC. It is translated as CASSLGQGYQETQYF.